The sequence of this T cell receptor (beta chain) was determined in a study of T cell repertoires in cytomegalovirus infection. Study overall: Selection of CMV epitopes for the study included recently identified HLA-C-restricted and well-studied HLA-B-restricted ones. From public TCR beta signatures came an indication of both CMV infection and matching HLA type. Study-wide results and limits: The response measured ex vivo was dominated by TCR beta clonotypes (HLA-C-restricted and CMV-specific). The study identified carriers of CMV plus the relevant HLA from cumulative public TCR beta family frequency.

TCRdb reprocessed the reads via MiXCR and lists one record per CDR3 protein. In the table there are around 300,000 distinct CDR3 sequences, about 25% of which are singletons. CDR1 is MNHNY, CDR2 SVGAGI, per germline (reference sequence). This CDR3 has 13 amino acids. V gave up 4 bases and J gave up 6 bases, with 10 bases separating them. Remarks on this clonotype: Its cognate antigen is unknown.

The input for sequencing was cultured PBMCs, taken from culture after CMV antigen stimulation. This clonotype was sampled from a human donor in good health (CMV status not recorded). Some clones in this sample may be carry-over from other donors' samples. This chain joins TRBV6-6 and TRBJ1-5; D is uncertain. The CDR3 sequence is CASSSQEGQPQHF. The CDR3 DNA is TGTGCCAGCAGTTCACAAGAGGGTCAGCCCCAGCATTTT.